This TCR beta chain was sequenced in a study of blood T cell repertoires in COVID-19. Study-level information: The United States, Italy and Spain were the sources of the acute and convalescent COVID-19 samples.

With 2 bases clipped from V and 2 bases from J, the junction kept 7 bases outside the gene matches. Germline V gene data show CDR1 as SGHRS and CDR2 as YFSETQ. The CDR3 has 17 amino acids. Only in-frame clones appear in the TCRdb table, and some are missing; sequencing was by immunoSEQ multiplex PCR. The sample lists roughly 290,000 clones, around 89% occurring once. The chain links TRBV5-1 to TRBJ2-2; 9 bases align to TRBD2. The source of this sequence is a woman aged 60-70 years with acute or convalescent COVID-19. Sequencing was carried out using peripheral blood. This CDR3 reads CASSFGREGSNTGELFF. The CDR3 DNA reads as TGCGCCAGCAGCTTCGGGCGGGAGGGTTCTAACACCGGGGAGCTGTTTTTT.